Listed here are 29 T cell receptor beta chains from one sample, sequenced in a study of T cells in Graves' hyperthyroidism and ophthalmopathy. Template material for amplifying TCR beta CDR3 regions consisted of RNA transcripts. HTBI primers were employed in a first-round RT-PCR of the TCR CDR3. MiXCR, run by TCRdb on the multiplex PCR reads, gives a single entry per CDR3 protein. The data contain 95,000 to 100,000 distinct CDR3 sequences, roughly 56% of them singletons. Source material: blood. These receptors were obtained from a woman aged 40 to 50 with Graves' hyperthyroidism.

Here the CDR3 reads CSAEEGGQPLHF. In nucleotides, the CDR3 is TGCAGTGCCGAAGAGGGGGGACAGCCCCTCCACTTT. V usage is TRBV20-1 and J usage is TRBJ1-6, with TRBD1 matching 7 bases. Trimming took 6 bases from V and 13 from J; bases not matched to a gene: 9. This CDR3 spans 12 amino acids. Germline values: CDR1 DFQATT, CDR2 SNEGSKA (reference sequence).

In its sample, this clonotype ranks as medium-sized (0.01 to 0.1%). The V gene is TRBV2, the J gene TRBJ2-7; D is undetermined. The CDR3 is 11 amino acids. Looked up from germline, CDR1 is SNHLY and CDR2 is FYNNEI. Trimming left V 6 bases short and J 3 bases short, with 6 bases between. Here the CDR3 reads CASRADYEQYF. CDR3 DNA: TGTGCCAGCAGGGCAGACTACGAGCAGTACTTC.

The chain uses TRBV2 and TRBJ2-7, with a tentative D call TRBD1 (6 bases). The CDR3 loop spans 14 amino acids. Germline V CDR1 and CDR2: SNHLY, FYNNEI. V was shortened by 6 bases and J by 0 bases, with 12 bases between the two germline ends. CDR3 DNA sequence: TGTGCCAGCAGCCTACAGGGACCCTCCTACGAGCAGTACTTC. Its protein is CASSLQGPSYEQYF.

The V and J genes are TRBV2 and TRBJ2-5; D possibly corresponds to TRBD2 (5 bases). V dropped 4 bases and J dropped 5 bases, with 14 bases sitting between them. Germline loops: CDR1 SNHLY, CDR2 FYNNEI. The CDR3 covers 14 residues. In nucleotides, the CDR3 is TGTGCCAGCAGTGGCGACTACGGGTGGGAGACCCAGTACTTC. It encodes CASSGDYGWETQYF.

At least ten counts were recorded for this clonotype. J is TRBJ1-1 and V is TRBV6-2 or TRBV6-3; TRBD1 aligns across 7 bases. Looked up from germline, CDR1 is MNHEY and CDR2 is SVGEGT. CDR3 length equals 15 residues. Trimming at V came to 1 base and at J to 3 bases, leaving 5 bases not matched to a gene. CDR3 residues: CASSYYLTGDTEAFF. CDR3 in DNA: TGTGCCAGCAGTTACTACCTTACAGGGGACACTGAAGCTTTCTTT.

The V call is TRBV13, the J call TRBJ2-6; D not certain. The ends were cut back, 6 bases at V and 4 bases at J, with 4 bases in the middle. Germline V gives CDR1 PRHDT, CDR2 FYEKMQ (reference sequence). There are 12 residues in the CDR3. For the CDR3, the DNA is TGTGCCAGCAGTGAAGGGGCCAACGTCCTGACTTTC. It codes for CASSEGANVLTF.

J is TRBJ1-6 and V is TRBV7-9, with D maybe TRBD1 (6 bases). Germline values: CDR1 SEHNR, CDR2 FQNEAQ (reference sequence). With 5 bases removed from V and 10 bases from J, the gap between germline ends came to 21 bases. The CDR3 is 16 amino acids. The CDR3 region is CASSRGAGVMRSPLHF. In DNA, the CDR3 is TGTGCCAGCAGCCGAGGGGCAGGGGTCATGCGGTCACCCCTCCACTTT.

With respect to this clonotype: Relative to the germline gene, one junction end is altered; a read error may explain this. The chain combines TRBV9 with TRBJ2-5; TRBD2 is a possible D gene (5 bases). CDR3 length: 16 amino acids. Germline V gives CDR1 SGDLS, CDR2 YYNGEE. Here the CDR3 DNA reads TGTGCCAGCGGCGTAGCTATGGGAGACCGAGAGGAGACCCAGTACTTC. Amino acid sequence: CASGVAMGDREETQYF. The complete variable domain, with remaining parts taken from reference TRBV9 and TRBJ2-5, reads DSGVTQTPKHLITATGQRVTLRCSPRSGDLSVYWYQQSLDQGLQFLIQYYNGEERAKGNILERFSAQQFPDLHSELNLSSLELGDSALYFCASGVAMGDREETQYFGPGTRLLVL.

This clonotype was found many times. V gene TRBV7-2 combines with J gene TRBJ2-7; D is unclear. There are 13 residues in the CDR3. CDR1 is SGHTA, CDR2 FQGNSA, per germline. Trimming shortened V by 3 bases and J by 6 bases, and 12 bases separated the two germline ends. The CDR3 sequence: CASSFARVGEQYF. For the CDR3, the DNA is TGTGCCAGCAGCTTTGCGAGAGTCGGCGAGCAGTACTTC. Full variable domain (missing parts from reference TRBV7-2 and TRBJ2-7): GAGVSQSPSNKVTEKGKDVELRCDPISGHTALYWYRQSLGQGLEFLIYFQGNSAPDKSGLPSDRFSAERTGGSVSTLTIQRTQQEDSAVYLCASSFARVGEQYFGPGTRLTVT.

This rearrangement joins TRBV29-1 to TRBJ2-7, with D perhaps TRBD1 or TRBD2 (5 bases each). This CDR3 comprises 12 residues. Germline V lookup: CDR1 SQVTM, CDR2 ANQGSEA. Trimming cost V 8 bases and J 2 bases, with 13 bases left between them. CDR3 loop: CSYRDPTYEQYF. In nucleotides, the CDR3 is TGCAGCTACCGGGACCCTACCTACGAGCAGTACTTC.

The chain combines TRBV7-2 with TRBJ2-5; 11 nucleotides agree with TRBD2. The V gene's germline CDR1 is SGHTA and CDR2 FQGNSA. V lost 2 bases and J lost 5; bases outside the gene matches: 4. The CDR3 is 15 amino acids. CDR3 amino acids: CASSLTSGSRETQYF. The CDR3 DNA sequence: TGTGCCAGCAGCTTAACTAGCGGGAGCAGGGAGACCCAGTACTTC.

The rearrangement uses TRBV12-3 or TRBV12-4 and TRBJ1-2; 8 positions agree with TRBD1. Unmatched junction bases numbered 2, after V lost 2 bases and J lost 3 bases. This CDR3 is 14 amino acids long. CDR3 DNA: TGTGCCAGCAGTTTACGGACAGGGTACTATGGCTACACCTTC. Its protein product is CASSLRTGYYGYTF.

This chain joins TRBV2 and TRBJ1-5; no reliable D call. V lost 5 bases, J lost 6 bases, and 17 bases lay in between. CDR1 and CDR2 (germline): SNHLY, FYNNEI. The CDR3 length is 15 residues. The CDR3 sequence: CASSLSCGASQPQHF. The CDR3 coding sequence is TGTGCCAGCAGTTTATCGTGCGGCGCCAGTCAGCCCCAGCATTTT. Full variable domain (outside the CDR3, taken from reference TRBV2 and TRBJ1-5): EPEVTQTPSHQVTQMGQEVILRCVPISNHLYFYWYRQILGQKVEFLVSFYNNEISEKSEIFDDQFSVERPDGSNFTLKIRSTKLEDSAMYFCASSLSCGASQPQHFGDGTRLSIL.

This clonotype was observed at least ten times. This chain uses TRBV6-5 with TRBJ1-1, with D tentatively TRBD1 (5 bases). Per germline, CDR1 MNHEY and CDR2 SVGAGI. This CDR3 has 15 amino acids. V shed 0 bases and J shed 6 bases, with 14 bases lying between them. CDR3: CASSYSRGKGPEAFF. CDR3 coding DNA: TGTGCCAGCAGTTACTCGAGGGGTAAGGGGCCTGAAGCTTTCTTT.

This clonotype was found many times. J is TRBJ2-5 and V is TRBV9; perhaps D is TRBD1 or TRBD2 (5 bases each). This CDR3 has 14 amino acids. Germline CDR1 SGDLS, CDR2 YYNGEE. Trimming pared 4 bases from V and 5 bases from J, leaving 15 bases between. The chain's CDR3 is CASSFGGGDETQYF. The CDR3 DNA sequence: TGTGCCAGCAGCTTCGGTGGGGGAGACGAGACCCAGTACTTC.

Notes on this clonotype: Compared with germline, one end of the junction differs, possibly owing to a read error. The V gene is TRBV15, the J gene TRBJ1-5; D gene uncertain. Germline loops: CDR1 LNHNV, CDR2 YYDKDF (reference sequence). The CDR3 extends over 15 amino acids. CDR3 DNA: TGTGCCACCAGCAGAGAAACAGATAGCAATCAGCCCCAGCATTTC. As protein: CATSRETDSNQPQHF.

On this clonotype itself: A junction boundary mismatches the germline segment, possibly from a read error. The chain recombines TRBV20-1 with TRBJ2-6, with TRBD2 identical over 7 bases. The CDR3 consists of 13 residues. Germline CDR1 reads DFQATT; CDR2 reads SNEGSKA (reference sequence). CDR3 sequence: CSAREGMGGTEAF. The CDR3 DNA reads as TGCAGTGCTAGGGAAGGGATGGGGGGGACTGAAGCTTTC.

The rearrangement links TRBV11-2 to TRBJ2-2; 9 bases are a match to TRBD1. After removal of 5 bases from V and 4 bases from J, the junction contained 11 bases not matched to a gene. CDR1 and CDR2 from the germline V gene are SGHAT and FQNNGV. This CDR3 is 17 amino acids long. The CDR3 protein is CASSDGPGQGITGELFF. CDR3 DNA sequence: TGTGCCAGCAGCGATGGACCGGGACAGGGAATCACCGGGGAGCTGTTTTTT.

This clonotype was counted only a few times. The gene calls are TRBV29-1 and TRBJ1-4; 7 bases line up with TRBD1. CDR3 length: 13 residues. V was pared by 7 bases and J by 2 bases, with 4 bases of the junction left unmatched. Germline V gene lookup returns CDR1 SQVTM and CDR2 ANQGSEA. The CDR3, as DNA: TGCAGCGCCGTAGGGGGCACTAATGAAAAACTGTTTTTT. It yields the protein CSAVGGTNEKLFF.

The V call is TRBV7-3, the J call TRBJ1-2; D is undetermined. V dropped 5 bases and J dropped 3 bases, with 10 bases sitting between them. The CDR3 sequence is 13 residues long. Germline V gives CDR1 SGHTA, CDR2 FQGTGA. CDR3 sequence reads: CASSLREDYGYTF. Written as DNA, the CDR3 is TGTGCCAGCAGCCTAAGGGAGGACTATGGCTACACCTTC.

This clonotype was counted ten times or more. The J gene is TRBJ1-1, the V gene TRBV2, with TRBD1 as a possible D gene (5 bases). This CDR3 region has 14 residues. In germline, CDR1 is SNHLY, CDR2 FYNNEI. V gave up 5 bases and J gave up 3 bases, with 13 bases separating them. CDR3 DNA: TGTGCCAGCAGTTTAGGGTGGGGGGACACTGAAGCTTTCTTT. It codes for CASSLGWGDTEAFF.

This clonotype was counted at least ten times. The V and J genes are TRBV20-1 and TRBJ2-5; weak D call: TRBD2 (6 bases). Germline CDR1 DFQATT, CDR2 SNEGSKA (reference sequence). CDR3 size: 13 residues. The V end lost 5 bases, the J end lost 5 bases, and 15 bases lay between the germline ends. CDR3 DNA: TGCAGTGCTCGACCCGGGGGTGAGGAGACCCAGTACTTC. It encodes CSARPGGEETQYF.

The rearrangement links TRBV7-8 to TRBJ2-7; 11 bases agree with TRBD2. Trimming removed 6 bases from V and 7 bases from J; junction bases left unmatched: 8. Germline V gene lookup returns CDR1 SGHVS and CDR2 FQNEAQ. There are 14 residues in the CDR3. The DNA of the CDR3 is TGTGCCAGCAGAACTAGCGGGAGTGCCGGGGAGCAGTACTTC. It specifies CASRTSGSAGEQYF.

This clonotype was counted ten times or more. V and J are TRBV7-3 and TRBJ2-2; D may correspond to TRBD1 or TRBD2 (5 bases each). CDR1 is SGHTA and CDR2 is FQGTGA in the germline V gene. The CDR3 has 13 amino acids. V shed 3 bases and J shed 7 bases, with 9 bases lying between them. DNA of the CDR3: TGTGCCAGCAGCTTGAGGGACGGCGGGGAGCTGTTTTTT. The encoded protein is CASSLRDGGELFF.

The chain uses TRBV29-1 and TRBJ1-4; 9 positions agree with TRBD1. Trimming at V came to 6 bases and at J to 6 bases, leaving 8 bases not matched to a gene. There are 14 residues in the CDR3. Germline CDR1 is SQVTM and CDR2 is ANQGSEA. The CDR3 sequence is CSVGTGGADEKLFF. The CDR3 coding sequence is TGCAGCGTAGGAACAGGGGGCGCGGATGAAAAACTGTTTTTT.

The V gene is TRBV20-1, the J gene TRBJ2-7; D gene uncertain. V lost 0 bases and J lost 2, with 14 bases in between. The germline CDR1 and CDR2 sequences are DFQATT and SNEGSKA (reference sequence). The CDR3 contains 15 residues. As DNA, the CDR3 is TGCAGTGCTAGAGATGGTCGGGTACGAACCTACGAGCAGTACTTC. The encoded protein is CSARDGRVRTYEQYF.

This clonotype was detected many times. The chain uses TRBV2 and TRBJ2-7; D call uncertain. CDR3 length equals 11 residues. CDR1 is SNHLY, CDR2 FYNNEI, per germline. The ends were cut back, 4 bases at V and 6 bases at J, with 7 bases in the middle. The CDR3 sequence is CASSGALEQYF. For the CDR3, the DNA is TGTGCCAGCAGTGGAGCCCTCGAGCAGTACTTC.

This chain uses TRBV7-1 with TRBJ2-7; D ambiguous. TRBV7-1 carries the ORF label, with uncertain function. Trimming removed 2 bases from V and 0 bases from J, with 11 bases in between. The CDR3 spans 15 residues. In nucleotides, the CDR3 is TGTGCCAGCAGCTCACGGCCCTTTGGCTCCTACGAGCAGTACTTC. Translation gives CASSSRPFGSYEQYF.

This clonotype has a handful of counts. The chain carries TRBV29-1 and TRBJ2-7, with D possibly called TRBD1 or TRBD2 (5 bases each). Germline values: CDR1 SQVTM, CDR2 ANQGSEA. CDR3 length equals 14 residues. V was pared by 4 bases and J by 5 bases, with 18 bases between. The chain's CDR3 is CSVVRDACVDEQYF. For the CDR3, the DNA is TGCAGCGTTGTGAGGGACGCCTGCGTGGACGAGCAGTACTTC.